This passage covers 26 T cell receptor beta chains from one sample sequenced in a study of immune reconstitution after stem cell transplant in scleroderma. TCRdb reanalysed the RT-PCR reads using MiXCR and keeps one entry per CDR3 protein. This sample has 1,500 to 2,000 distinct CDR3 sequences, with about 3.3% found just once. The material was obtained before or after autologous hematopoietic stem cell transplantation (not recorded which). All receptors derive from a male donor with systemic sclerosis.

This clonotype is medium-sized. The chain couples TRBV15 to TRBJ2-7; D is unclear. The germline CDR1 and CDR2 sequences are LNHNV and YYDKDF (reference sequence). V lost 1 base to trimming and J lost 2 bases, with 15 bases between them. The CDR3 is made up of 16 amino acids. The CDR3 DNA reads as TGTGCCACCAGCAGAGCCCTCACGCGGATCGCCTACGAGCAGTACTTC. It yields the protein CATSRALTRIAYEQYF.

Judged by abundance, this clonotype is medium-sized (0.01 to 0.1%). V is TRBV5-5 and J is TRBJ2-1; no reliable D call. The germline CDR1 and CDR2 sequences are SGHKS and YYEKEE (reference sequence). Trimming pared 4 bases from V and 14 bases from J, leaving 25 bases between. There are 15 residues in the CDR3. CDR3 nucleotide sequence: TGTGCCAGCAGCCACGACCCCCCGGACGGATCGTCAAAGTTCTTC. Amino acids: CASSHDPPDGSSKFF.

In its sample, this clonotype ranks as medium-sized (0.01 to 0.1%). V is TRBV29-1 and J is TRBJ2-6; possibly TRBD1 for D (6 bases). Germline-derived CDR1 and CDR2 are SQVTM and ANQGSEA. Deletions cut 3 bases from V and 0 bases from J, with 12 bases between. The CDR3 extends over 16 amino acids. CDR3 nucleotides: TGCAGCGTTGAGGCAGGGGATTCCTCTGGGGCCAACGTCCTGACTTTC. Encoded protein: CSVEAGDSSGANVLTF.

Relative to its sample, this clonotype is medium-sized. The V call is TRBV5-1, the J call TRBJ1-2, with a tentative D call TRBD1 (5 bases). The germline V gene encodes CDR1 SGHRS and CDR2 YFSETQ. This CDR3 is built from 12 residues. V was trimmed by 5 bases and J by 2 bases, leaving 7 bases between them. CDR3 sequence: CASSRDNYGYTF. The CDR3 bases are TGCGCCAGCAGTAGGGACAACTATGGCTACACCTTC.

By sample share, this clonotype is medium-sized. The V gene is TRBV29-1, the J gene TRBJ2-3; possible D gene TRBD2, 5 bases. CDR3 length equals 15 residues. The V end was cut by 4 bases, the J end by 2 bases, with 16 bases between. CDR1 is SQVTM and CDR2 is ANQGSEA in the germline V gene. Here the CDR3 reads CSVVRRAAFTDTQYF. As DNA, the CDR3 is TGCAGCGTTGTACGGCGGGCCGCTTTCACAGATACGCAGTATTTT.

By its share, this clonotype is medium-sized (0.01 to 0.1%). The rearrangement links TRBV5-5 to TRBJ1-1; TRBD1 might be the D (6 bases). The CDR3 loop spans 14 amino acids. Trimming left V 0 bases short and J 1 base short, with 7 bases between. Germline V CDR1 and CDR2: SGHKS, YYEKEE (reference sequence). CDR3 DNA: TGTGCCAGCAGCTTGGTGACAGGGAACACTGAAGCTTTCTTT. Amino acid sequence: CASSLVTGNTEAFF.

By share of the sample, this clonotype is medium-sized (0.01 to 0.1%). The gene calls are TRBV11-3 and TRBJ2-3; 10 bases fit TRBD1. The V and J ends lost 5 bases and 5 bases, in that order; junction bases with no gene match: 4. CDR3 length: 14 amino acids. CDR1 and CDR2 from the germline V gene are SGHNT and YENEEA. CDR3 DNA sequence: TGTGCCAGCAGCCCCGGGACAGGGGTAGATACGCAGTATTTT. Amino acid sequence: CASSPGTGVDTQYF.

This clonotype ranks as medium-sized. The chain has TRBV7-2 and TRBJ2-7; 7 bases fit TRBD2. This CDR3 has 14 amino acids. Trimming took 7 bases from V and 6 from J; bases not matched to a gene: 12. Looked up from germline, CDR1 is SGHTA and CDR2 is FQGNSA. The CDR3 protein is CASTERTSLIEQYF. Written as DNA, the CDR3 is TGTGCCAGCACGGAAAGGACTAGTCTTATCGAGCAGTACTTC.

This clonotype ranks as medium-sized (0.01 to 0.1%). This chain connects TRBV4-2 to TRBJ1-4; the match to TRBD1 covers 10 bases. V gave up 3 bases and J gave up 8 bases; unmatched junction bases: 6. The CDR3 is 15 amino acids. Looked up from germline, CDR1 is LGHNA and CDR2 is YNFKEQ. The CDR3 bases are TGTGCCAGCAGCCATCCGGGACAGGGGAGAGAAAAACTGTTTTTT. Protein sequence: CASSHPGQGREKLFF.

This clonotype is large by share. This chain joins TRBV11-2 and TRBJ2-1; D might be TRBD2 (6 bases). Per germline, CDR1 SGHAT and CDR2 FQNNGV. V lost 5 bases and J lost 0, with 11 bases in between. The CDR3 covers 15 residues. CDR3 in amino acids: CASSHLASSYNEQFF. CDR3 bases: TGTGCCAGCAGCCACCTAGCGAGCTCCTACAATGAGCAGTTCTTC.

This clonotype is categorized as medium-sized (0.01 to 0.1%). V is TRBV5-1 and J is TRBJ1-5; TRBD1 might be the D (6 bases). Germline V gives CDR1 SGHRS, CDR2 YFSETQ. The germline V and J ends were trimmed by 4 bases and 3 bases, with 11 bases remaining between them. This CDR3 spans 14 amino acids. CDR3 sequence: CASSAGQPNQPQHF. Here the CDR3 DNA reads TGCGCCAGCAGCGCGGGACAACCCAATCAGCCCCAGCATTTT.

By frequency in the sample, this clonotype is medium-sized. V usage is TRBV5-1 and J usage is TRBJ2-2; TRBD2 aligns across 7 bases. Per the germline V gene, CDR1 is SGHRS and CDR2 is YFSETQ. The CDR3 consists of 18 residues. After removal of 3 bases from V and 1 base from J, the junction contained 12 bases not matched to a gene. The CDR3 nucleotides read TGCGCCAGCAGCTGGGCCGTCCGAGCGGGACTGAACACCGGGGAGCTGTTTTTT. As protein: CASSWAVRAGLNTGELFF.

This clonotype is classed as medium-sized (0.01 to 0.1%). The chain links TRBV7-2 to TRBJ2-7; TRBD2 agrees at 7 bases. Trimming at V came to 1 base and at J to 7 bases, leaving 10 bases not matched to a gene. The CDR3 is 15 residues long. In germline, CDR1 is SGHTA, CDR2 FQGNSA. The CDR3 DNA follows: TGTGCCAGCAGCTTAGACGGCGGGAGCGTTACAGAGCAGTACTTC. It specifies CASSLDGGSVTEQYF.

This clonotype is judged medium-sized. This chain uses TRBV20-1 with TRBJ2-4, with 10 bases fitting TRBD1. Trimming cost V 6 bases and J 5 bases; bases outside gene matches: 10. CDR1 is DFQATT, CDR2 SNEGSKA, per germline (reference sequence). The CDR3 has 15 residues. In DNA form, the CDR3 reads TGCAGTGCCCTGCACTGGACAGGGGGGCAAAACATTCAGTACTTC. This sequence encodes CSALHWTGGQNIQYF.

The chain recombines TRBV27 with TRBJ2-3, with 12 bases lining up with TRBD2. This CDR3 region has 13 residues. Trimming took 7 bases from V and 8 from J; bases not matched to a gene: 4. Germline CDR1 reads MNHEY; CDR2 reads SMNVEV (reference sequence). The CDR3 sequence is CASKGLAGLTQYF. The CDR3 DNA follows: TGTGCCAGCAAAGGACTAGCGGGGCTTACGCAGTATTTT.

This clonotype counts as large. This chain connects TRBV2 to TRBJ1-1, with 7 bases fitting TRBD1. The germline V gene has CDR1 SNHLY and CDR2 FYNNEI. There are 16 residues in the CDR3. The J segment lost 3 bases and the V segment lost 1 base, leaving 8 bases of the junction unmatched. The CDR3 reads CASSEGATGLYTEAFF. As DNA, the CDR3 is TGTGCCAGCAGTGAAGGGGCGACAGGGTTGTACACTGAAGCTTTCTTT. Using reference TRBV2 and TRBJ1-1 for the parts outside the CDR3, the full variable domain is EPEVTQTPSHQVTQMGQEVILRCVPISNHLYFYWYRQILGQKVEFLVSFYNNEISEKSEIFDDQFSVERPDGSNFTLKIRSTKLEDSAMYFCASSEGATGLYTEAFFGQGTRLTVV.

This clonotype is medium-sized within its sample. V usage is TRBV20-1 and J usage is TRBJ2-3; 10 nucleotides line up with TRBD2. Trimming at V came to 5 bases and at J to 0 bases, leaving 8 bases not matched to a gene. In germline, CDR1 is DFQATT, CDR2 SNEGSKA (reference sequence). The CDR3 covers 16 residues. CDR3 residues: CSAASGRIYSTDTQYF. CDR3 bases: TGCAGTGCTGCTAGCGGGAGAATATACAGCACAGATACGCAGTATTTT.

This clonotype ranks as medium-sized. The CDR3, as DNA: TGCAGTGCTAGAGCATCGGAGGTAGCGGGAGGGCCGAGCTCCTACAATGAGCAGTTCTTC. Translated: CSARASEVAGGPSSYNEQFF. This chain joins TRBV20-1 and TRBJ2-1; 11 bases agree with TRBD2. J was trimmed by 0 bases and V by 1 base; bases with no gene match: 14. Looked up from germline, CDR1 is DFQATT and CDR2 is SNEGSKA (reference sequence). There are 20 residues in the CDR3.

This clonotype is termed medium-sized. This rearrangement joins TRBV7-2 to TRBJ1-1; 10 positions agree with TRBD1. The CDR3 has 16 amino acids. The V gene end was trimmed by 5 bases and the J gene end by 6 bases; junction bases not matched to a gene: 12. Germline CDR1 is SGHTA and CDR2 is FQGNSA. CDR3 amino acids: CASSTWTGGITAEAFF. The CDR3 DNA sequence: TGTGCCAGCAGCACTTGGACAGGGGGAATAACCGCTGAAGCTTTCTTT.

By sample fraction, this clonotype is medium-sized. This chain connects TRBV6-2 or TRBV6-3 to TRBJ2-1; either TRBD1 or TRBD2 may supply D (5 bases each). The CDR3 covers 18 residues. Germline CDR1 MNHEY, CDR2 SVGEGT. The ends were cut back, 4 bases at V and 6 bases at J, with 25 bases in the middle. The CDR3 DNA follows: TGTGCCAGCAGTTCCTTTTTCGAGGGACCCTCCCAAGGCAATGAGCAGTTCTTC. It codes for CASSSFFEGPSQGNEQFF.

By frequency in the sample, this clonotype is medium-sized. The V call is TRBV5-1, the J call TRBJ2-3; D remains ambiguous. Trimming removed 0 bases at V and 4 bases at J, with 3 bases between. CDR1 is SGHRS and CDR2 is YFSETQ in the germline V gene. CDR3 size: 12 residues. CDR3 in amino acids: CASSLDADTQYF. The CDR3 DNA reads TGCGCCAGCAGCTTGGACGCAGATACGCAGTATTTT.

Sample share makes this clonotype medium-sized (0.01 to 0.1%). CDR3 protein: CASTRQGADTQYF. The CDR3, as DNA: TGTGCCAGCACCAGACAGGGGGCAGATACGCAGTATTTT. The chain is built from TRBV6-5 and TRBJ2-3, with 9 bases fitting TRBD1. The CDR3 totals 13 residues. V was pared by 7 bases and J by 4 bases, with 3 bases of the junction left unmatched. Looked up from germline, CDR1 is MNHEY and CDR2 is SVGAGI.

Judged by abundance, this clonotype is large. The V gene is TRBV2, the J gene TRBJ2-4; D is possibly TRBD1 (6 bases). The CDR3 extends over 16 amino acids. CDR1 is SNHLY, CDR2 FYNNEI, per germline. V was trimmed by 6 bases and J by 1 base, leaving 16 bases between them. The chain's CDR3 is CASSPQGRGAKNIQYF. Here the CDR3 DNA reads TGTGCCAGCAGCCCCCAGGGGCGAGGGGCCAAAAACATTCAGTACTTC.

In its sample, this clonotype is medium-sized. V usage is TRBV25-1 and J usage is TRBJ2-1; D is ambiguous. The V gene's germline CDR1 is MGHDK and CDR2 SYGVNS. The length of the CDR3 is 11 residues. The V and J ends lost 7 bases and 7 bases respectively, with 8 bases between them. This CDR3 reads CASMNKNEQFF. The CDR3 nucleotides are TGTGCCAGCATGAATAAGAATGAGCAGTTCTTC.

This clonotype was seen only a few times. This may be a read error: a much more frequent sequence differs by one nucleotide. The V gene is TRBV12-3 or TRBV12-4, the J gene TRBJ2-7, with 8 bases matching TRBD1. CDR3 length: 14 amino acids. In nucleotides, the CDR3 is TGTGTCAGCAGTCCCCGGACAGGGCCCTACGAGCAGTACTTC. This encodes CVSSPRTGPYEQYF.

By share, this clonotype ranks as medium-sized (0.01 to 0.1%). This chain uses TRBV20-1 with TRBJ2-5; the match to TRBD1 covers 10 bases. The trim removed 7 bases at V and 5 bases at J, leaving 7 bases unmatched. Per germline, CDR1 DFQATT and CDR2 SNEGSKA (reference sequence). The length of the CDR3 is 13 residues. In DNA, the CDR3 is TGCAGTGGACAGGGGGCGCATCGGGAGACCCAGTACTTC. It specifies CSGQGAHRETQYF.